These 17 T cell receptor beta chains originate from one sample sequenced in a study of beta chain features in type 1 diabetes. The study's findings and limits: Patients with Type 1 diabetes showed moderately but significantly shorter TCRB CDR3s in all four CD4+ subsets.

Antigens for these TCRs are unknown. What was sequenced were expressed TCRB transcripts, since all of the isolated RNA had been reverse transcribed. Profiled with immunoSEQ multiplex PCR; TCRdb holds only in-frame clones, not every one. The sample shows around 600,000 clones, around an eighth of them seen only once. Sequencing used naive CD4+ T cells from blood. These receptors came from a man aged 25 to 40 with type 1 diabetes.

The rearrangement uses TRBV5-5 and TRBJ2-1; D gene ambiguous. V was shortened by 0 bases and J by 4 bases, with 11 bases between the two germline ends. The germline V gene has CDR1 SGHKS and CDR2 YYEKEE (reference sequence). The CDR3 is 15 amino acids. CDR3 in DNA: TGTGCCAGCAGCTTGGAGTCAGCTGATTACAATGAGCAGTTCTTC. Residues: CASSLESADYNEQFF.

The chain couples TRBV10-3 to TRBJ1-6; 11 nucleotides match TRBD1. The ends lost 6 bases at V and 6 bases at J; junction bases unmatched: 1. This CDR3 is built from 14 residues. CDR1 and CDR2 (germline): ENHRY, SYGVKD. The CDR3 protein is CAIRGTGGNSPLHF. The CDR3 coding sequence is TGTGCCATCAGAGGGACAGGGGGTAATTCACCCCTCCACTTT.

This chain connects TRBV6-1 to TRBJ1-2; TRBD1 might be the D (5 bases). The CDR3 covers 16 residues. The ends were cut back, 3 bases at V and 2 bases at J, with 16 bases in the middle. Germline V gene data show CDR1 as MNHNS and CDR2 as SASEGT. CDR3 amino acids: CASSDQGPGMNYGYTF. For the CDR3, the DNA is TGTGCCAGCAGTGATCAGGGTCCGGGGATGAACTATGGCTACACCTTC.

This clone occurred a few times. CDR3 sequence (DNA): TGTGCCAGCAGCAAGGACAGAGGGGGCTACACCTTC. Translated: CASSKDRGGYTF. The rearrangement uses TRBV7-2 and TRBJ1-2, with TRBD1 as a possible D gene (6 bases). The CDR3 contains 12 residues. Germline loops: CDR1 SGHTA, CDR2 FQGNSA. V shed 5 bases and J shed 8 bases, with 12 bases lying between them.

This clone was counted a few times. J is TRBJ2-3 and V is TRBV5-6, with a weak D call TRBD2 (6 bases). V was pared by 3 bases and J by 4 bases, with 27 bases between. The CDR3 runs 19 residues. Per germline, CDR1 SGHDT and CDR2 YYEEEE. This CDR3 reads CASSSELATYNLRADTQYF. In DNA form, the CDR3 reads TGTGCCAGCAGCTCCGAACTAGCAACATACAATCTTCGGGCAGATACGCAGTATTTT.

This clone was seen only a few times. V and J are TRBV4-3 and TRBJ2-1; D might be TRBD1 (5 bases). CDR3 length: 15 residues. V lost 4 bases, J lost 8 bases, and 18 bases lay in between. Germline CDR1 and CDR2: LGHNA and YSLEER. This CDR3 is CASSPLSWGLDEQFF. CDR3 coding DNA: TGCGCCAGCAGCCCGCTAAGTTGGGGCCTCGATGAGCAGTTCTTC.

The chain is built from TRBV29-1 and TRBJ2-3; TRBD2 matches at 9 bases. Germline CDR1 and CDR2: SQVTM and ANQGSEA. The junction had 4 bases not matched to a gene; V was cut back by 8 bases and J by 1 base. CDR3 size: 13 residues. The CDR3 sequence is CSHSSGGTDTQYF. The CDR3 nucleotides are TGCAGCCATTCTAGCGGGGGCACAGATACGCAGTATTTT.

This clone was picked up a small number of times. The chain couples TRBV18 to TRBJ2-5, with 8 bases matching TRBD1. CDR3 length: 16 residues. J lost 4 bases, V lost 6 bases, and 13 bases had no gene match. Germline CDR1 KGHSH, CDR2 LQKENI. CDR3 in DNA: TGTGCCAGCTCTCCAATCGGGACAGGACCCTCAGAGACCCAGTACTTC. It encodes CASSPIGTGPSETQYF. Based on the CDR3 plus reference TRBV18 and TRBJ2-5, the full variable domain is NAGVMQNPRHLVRRRGQEARLRCSPMKGHSHVYWYRQLPEEGLKFMVYLQKENIIDESGMPKERFSAEFPKEGPSILRIQQVVRGDSAAYFCASSPIGTGPSETQYFGPGTRLLVL.

This clone has a handful of counts. The chain joins TRBV30 to TRBJ1-3; D is uncertain. The V and J ends lost 1 base and 5 bases respectively, with 9 bases between them. Looked up from germline, CDR1 is GTSNPN and CDR2 is SVGIG (reference sequence). The CDR3 runs 13 residues. CDR3 protein: CAWSAAGRNTIYF. CDR3 in DNA: TGTGCCTGGAGTGCGGCAGGCCGAAACACCATATATTTT.

For this clone: The same CDR3 also results from other DNA sequences found in this sample. This chain joins TRBV18 and TRBJ1-2; maybe TRBD1 (6 bases). The CDR3 runs 14 residues. Germline values: CDR1 KGHSH, CDR2 LQKENI. V was trimmed by 3 bases and J by 4 bases, leaving 12 bases between them. CDR3 amino acids: CASSPGQGGYGYTF. CDR3 DNA: TGTGCCAGCTCACCCGGACAAGGGGGCTATGGCTACACCTTC.

This clone was found a few times. The chain carries TRBV10-3 and TRBJ1-4; D gene unclear. Trimming shortened V by 8 bases and J by 3 bases, and 10 bases separated the two germline ends. Germline CDR1 and CDR2: ENHRY and SYGVKD. This CDR3 has 13 residues. Here the CDR3 reads CAIGVTANEKLFF. DNA for the CDR3: TGTGCCATCGGCGTGACGGCTAATGAAAAACTGTTTTTT.

This clone was counted only a few times. The rearrangement links TRBV14 to TRBJ2-4, with D perhaps matching TRBD2 (6 bases). V was shortened by 0 bases and J by 0 bases, with 9 bases between the two germline ends. This CDR3 is 16 amino acids long. The germline CDR1 and CDR2 sequences are SGHDN and FVKESK. The CDR3, as DNA: TGTGCCAGCAGCCAAGATACGGGACTAGCCAAAAACATTCAGTACTTC. Translation: CASSQDTGLAKNIQYF.

This chain joins TRBV29-1 and TRBJ2-5, with 10 bases that match TRBD1. This CDR3 is built from 13 residues. The germline V gene has CDR1 SQVTM and CDR2 ANQGSEA. V lost 7 bases and J lost 5; bases outside the gene matches: 7. In DNA form, the CDR3 reads TGCAGCGAAGGGACAGGGGCTGTGGAGACCCAGTACTTC. This translates into CSEGTGAVETQYF.

This CDR3 is CAWSGGLDEKLFF. DNA of the CDR3: TGTGCCTGGAGTGGGGGGCTAGACGAAAAACTGTTTTTT. V and J are TRBV30 and TRBJ1-4, with D perhaps matching TRBD1 (6 bases). V shed 1 base and J shed 8 bases, with 11 bases lying between them. The germline CDR1 and CDR2 sequences are GTSNPN and SVGIG (reference sequence). The CDR3 runs to 13 residues.

The chain carries TRBV19 and TRBJ1-2; D not certain. V shed 5 bases and J shed 6 bases, with 16 bases lying between them. Germline-derived CDR1 and CDR2 are LNHDA and SQIVND (reference sequence). The CDR3 has 14 amino acids. CDR3 bases: TGTGCCAGTAGTCCGCCTGGGTGGGTTGATGGCTACACCTTC. This sequence encodes CASSPPGWVDGYTF.

This clone was counted a few times. The chain uses TRBV7-2 and TRBJ2-1, with 10 bases fitting TRBD2. Germline V gene data show CDR1 as SGHTA and CDR2 as FQGNSA. The CDR3 length is 16 residues. V trimming: 5 bases; J trimming: 3 bases; junction bases outside the gene matches: 7. CDR3 residues: CASSRVSGGDYNEQFF. DNA of the CDR3: TGTGCCAGCAGCCGCGTGAGCGGGGGGGACTACAATGAGCAGTTCTTC.

This chain links TRBV7-9 with TRBJ1-5; tentatively, D is TRBD1 (6 bases). The V and J ends lost 1 base and 2 bases respectively, with 12 bases between them. The CDR3 length is 16 residues. Germline V CDR1 and CDR2: SEHNR, FQNEAQ (reference sequence). The CDR3 nucleotides are TGTGCCAGCAGCTTAGGGGCAGGGGCAGGCAATCAGCCCCAGCATTTT. Its translation: CASSLGAGAGNQPQHF. Together with reference TRBV7-9 and TRBJ1-5, the CDR3 gives the full variable domain: DTGVSQNPRHKITKRGQNVTFRCDPISEHNRLYWYRQTLGQGPEFLTYFQNEAQLEKSRLLSDRFSAERPKGSFSTLEIQRTEQGDSAMYLCASSLGAGAGNQPQHFGDGTRLSIL.